The next 29 T cell receptor beta chains were all read from a single sample in a study of cytotoxic CD8 clonotypes in ibrutinib-treated CLL. Data came from immunoSEQ multiplex PCR; TCRdb stores just in-frame clones and leaves some out. The data contain about 310,000 clones, around four fifths of them singletons. The input for sequencing was PBMCs, taken before ibrutinib treatment. These receptors were taken from a human donor with chronic lymphocytic leukemia.

This chain joins TRBV30 and TRBJ2-1, with 7 bases aligning to TRBD2. The V segment lost 0 bases and the J segment 15 bases; nucleotides outside the gene matches: 5. The CDR3 sequence is 11 residues long. From germline, CDR1 is GTSNPN and CDR2 SVGIG (reference sequence). The CDR3 DNA reads as TGTGCCTGGAGTGTAGGGGAGGGCCGGTTCTTC. Amino acid sequence: CAWSVGEGRFF.

In its sample, this clone was seen once. CDR3 in DNA: TGCGCCAGCAGCCCGGATGGAAGGGCCCGGGAGACCCAGTACTTC. It is translated as CASSPDGRARETQYF. V is TRBV5-1 and J is TRBJ2-5; no firm D call. V was pared by 4 bases and J by 5 bases, with 18 bases between. CDR3 size: 15 residues. Germline CDR1 is SGHRS and CDR2 is YFSETQ.

V is TRBV11-2 and J is TRBJ2-7, with D possibly matching TRBD2 (6 bases). The V gene lost 3 bases and the J gene lost 3 bases, with 18 bases spanning the gap. Germline loops: CDR1 SGHAT, CDR2 FQNNGV. The CDR3 totals 16 residues. CDR3 bases: TGTGCCAGCAGCTTCAATCCTACTGGCGGGATCTACGAGCAGTACTTC. It translates to CASSFNPTGGIYEQYF.

The chain links TRBV7-9 to TRBJ2-1; TRBD2 matches 12 bases. V was pared by 1 base and J by 5 bases, with 6 bases of the junction left unmatched. This CDR3 is built from 17 residues. Germline loops: CDR1 SEHNR, CDR2 FQNEAQ (reference sequence). The CDR3 DNA reads as TGTGCCAGCAGCTTAGGTGGACTAGCGGGAAGAAACAATGAGCAGTTCTTC. Protein: CASSLGGLAGRNNEQFF.

The gene calls are TRBV27 and TRBJ1-4; 9 positions match TRBD1. J was trimmed by 7 bases and V by 6 bases; bases with no gene match: 9. CDR3 length: 15 amino acids. CDR1 and CDR2 from the germline V gene are MNHEY and SMNVEV (reference sequence). Here the CDR3 reads CASRTFTGGGEKLFF. The DNA for the CDR3 is TGTGCCAGCAGAACTTTCACAGGGGGCGGTGAAAAACTGTTTTTT. Filled out from reference TRBV27 and TRBJ1-4, the complete variable domain reads EAQVTQNPRYLITVTGKKLTVTCSQNMNHEYMSWYRQDPGLGLRQIYYSMNVEVTDKGDVPEGYKVSRKEKRNFPLILESPSPNQTSLYFCASRTFTGGGEKLFFGSGTQLSVL.

CDR3 protein: CSAGRYNEQFF. For the CDR3, the DNA is TGCAGCGCGGGAAGATACAATGAGCAGTTCTTC. The gene calls are TRBV29-1 and TRBJ2-1; perhaps TRBD2 as D (5 bases). The CDR3 sequence is 11 residues long. V dropped 7 bases and J dropped 4 bases, with 8 bases sitting between them. In germline, CDR1 is SQVTM, CDR2 ANQGSEA.

CDR3 bases: TGTGCCAGCAGTTTAGCCTTACAGGGCGACATGGGGGAGCAGTACTTC. Translating gives CASSLALQGDMGEQYF. V and J are TRBV27 and TRBJ2-7; D might be TRBD1 (6 bases). Per the germline V gene, CDR1 is MNHEY and CDR2 is SMNVEV (reference sequence). CDR3 length: 16 residues. V shed 2 bases and J shed 7 bases, with 21 bases lying between them.

V usage is TRBV11-2 and J usage is TRBJ2-1, with no clear D. V lost 5 bases and J 8 bases, leaving 10 bases between the germline ends. Germline CDR1 reads SGHAT; CDR2 reads FQNNGV. The CDR3 is 12 amino acids. As DNA, the CDR3 is TGTGCCAGCAGCAGACTCGAGGATGAGCAGTTCTTC. Translation gives CASSRLEDEQFF.

The chain has TRBV28 and TRBJ1-3, with no clear D. Germline loops: CDR1 MDHEN, CDR2 SYDVKM. This CDR3 is 15 amino acids long. Trimming cost V 5 bases and J 0 bases, with 11 bases left between them. This chain's CDR3 is CASSEPSGSGNTIYF. CDR3 bases: TGTGCCAGCAGTGAACCTAGTGGCTCTGGAAACACCATATATTTT.

The count of this clone is one. The chain couples TRBV10-1 to TRBJ1-1; D possibly corresponds to TRBD1 (6 bases). The CDR3 contains 16 residues. V lost 4 bases, J lost 3 bases, and 18 bases lay in between. Germline lookup yields CDR1 WNHNN and CDR2 SYGVQD (reference sequence). This CDR3 is CASSGKRGSCDTEAFF. In DNA, the CDR3 is TGCGCCAGCAGTGGTAAGAGGGGGTCGTGTGACACTGAAGCTTTCTTT.

This clone is a singleton in its sample. This sequence joins TRBV7-9 and TRBJ2-3; tentative D call: TRBD1 (5 bases). The germline V gene encodes CDR1 SEHNR and CDR2 FQNEAQ (reference sequence). V was cut by 5 bases and J by 0 bases, with 12 bases left in between. CDR3 length: 15 amino acids. CDR3 residues: CASSIDRYSTDTQYF. The DNA of the CDR3 is TGTGCCAGCAGCATCGACAGATATAGCACAGATACGCAGTATTTT. The entire variable domain, with the rest obtained from reference TRBV7-9 and TRBJ2-3, is as follows: DTGVSQNPRHKITKRGQNVTFRCDPISEHNRLYWYRQTLGQGPEFLTYFQNEAQLEKSRLLSDRFSAERPKGSFSTLEIQRTEQGDSAMYLCASSIDRYSTDTQYFGPGTRLTVL.

The CDR3 DNA reads TGCGCCAGCAGCCAAGATCTACCTAGCGTAGCCGGGGAGCTGTTTTTT. This codes for CASSQDLPSVAGELFF. The V call is TRBV4-3, the J call TRBJ2-2; the D gene is possibly TRBD2 (6 bases). CDR1 is LGHNA, CDR2 YSLEER, per germline. The CDR3 loop spans 16 amino acids. V was clipped by 0 bases and J by 6 bases, with 14 bases between them.

The chain links TRBV7-8 to TRBJ2-7; possibly TRBD1 or TRBD2 for D (5 bases each). This CDR3 has 17 amino acids. Trimming took 6 bases from V and 7 from J, leaving 28 bases between them. Germline CDR1 SGHVS, CDR2 FQNEAQ. The chain's CDR3 is CASSYGGVGAPSSEQYF. CDR3 nucleotide sequence: TGTGCCAGCAGTTATGGGGGTGTGGGCGCTCCATCTAGTGAGCAGTACTTC.

In this sample, this clone turned up once. The chain joins TRBV23-1 to TRBJ2-7; D perhaps matches TRBD2 (5 bases). TRBV23-1 is flagged as an ORF with uncertain function. This CDR3 is built from 14 residues. Trimming stripped 2 bases from V and 2 bases from J, with 10 bases between. CDR3 in DNA: TGCGCCAGCAGTCAACCGGACGGGACCTACGAGCAGTACTTC. Protein product: CASSQPDGTYEQYF.

This rearrangement joins TRBV5-1 to TRBJ2-7; either TRBD1 or TRBD2 may fit D (5 bases each). Germline CDR1 and CDR2: SGHRS and YFSETQ. This CDR3 has 15 amino acids. V shed 2 bases and J shed 2 bases, with 14 bases lying between them. The CDR3 DNA reads TGCGCCAGCAGCTTTTTCCGGGACCGAACCTACGAGCAGTACTTC. It yields the protein CASSFFRDRTYEQYF.

V gene TRBV2 combines with J gene TRBJ1-5; 7 bases agree with TRBD1. Trimming removed 10 bases from V and 4 bases from J; junction bases left unmatched: 7. Germline-derived CDR1 and CDR2 are SNHLY and FYNNEI. The CDR3 consists of 13 residues. CDR3 loop: CATQGSWNQPQHF. As DNA, the CDR3 is TGTGCCACACAGGGGAGTTGGAATCAGCCCCAGCATTTT.

As DNA, the CDR3 is TGTGCCAGCAGTTACACGAGGCCCGGGGTAGGTGGCTACACCTTC. This gives the protein CASSYTRPGVGGYTF. The chain joins TRBV6-5 to TRBJ1-2; D ambiguous. Trimming stripped 2 bases from V and 7 bases from J, with 17 bases between. Germline V gene sequence: CDR1 MNHEY, CDR2 SVGAGI. This CDR3 comprises 15 residues.

The chain combines TRBV7-9 with TRBJ1-2; D gene ambiguous. V dropped 1 base and J dropped 3 bases, with 9 bases sitting between them. This CDR3 has 14 residues. CDR1 and CDR2 from the germline V gene are SEHNR and FQNEAQ (reference sequence). The CDR3 is CASSLGASDYGYTF. The CDR3 DNA sequence: TGTGCCAGCAGCTTAGGAGCCAGTGACTATGGCTACACCTTC.

J is TRBJ2-7 and V is TRBV7-6; 10 bases map to TRBD2. The J segment lost 3 bases and the V segment lost 4 bases, leaving 3 bases of the junction unmatched. The CDR3 sequence is 14 residues long. The V gene's germline CDR1 is SGHVS and CDR2 FNYEAQ. The CDR3 is CASSSRTSGYEQYF. The DNA for the CDR3 is TGTGCCAGCAGCTCCAGGACTAGCGGCTACGAGCAGTACTTC.

The V gene is TRBV5-1, the J gene TRBJ2-5; 7 bases map to TRBD2. The ends lost 4 bases at V and 5 bases at J; junction bases unmatched: 5. The CDR3 sequence is 13 residues long. CDR1 and CDR2 (germline): SGHRS, YFSETQ. The CDR3 bases are TGCGCCAGCAGCCGTGGGAGGGGTGAGACCCAGTACTTC. Its protein product is CASSRGRGETQYF.

This rearrangement joins TRBV5-6 to TRBJ2-1; D perhaps matches TRBD2 (6 bases). The V end lost 0 bases, the J end lost 7 bases, and 14 bases lay between the germline ends. The germline V gene has CDR1 SGHDT and CDR2 YYEEEE. The length of the CDR3 is 15 residues. As DNA, the CDR3 is TGTGCCAGCAGCTTGGTTGCGGGAACCTTTAATGAGCAGTTCTTC. Protein: CASSLVAGTFNEQFF.

The chain couples TRBV6-6 to TRBJ2-7; D possibly corresponds to TRBD2 (5 bases). The germline CDR1 and CDR2 sequences are MNHNY and SVGAGI (reference sequence). CDR3 length equals 15 residues. V lost 5 bases, J lost 9 bases, and 23 bases lay in between. CDR3 DNA: TGTGCCAGCAGTCCACCTGAGGGTAGCGCTGAGGGGCAGTACTTC. Encoded protein: CASSPPEGSAEGQYF.

The DNA of the CDR3 is TGTGCCAGCAGCCTCCCAGCCGTCGGCTACACCTTC. Its translation is CASSLPAVGYTF. This chain links TRBV5-6 with TRBJ1-2; D is unresolved. V lost 4 bases and J lost 8, with 12 bases in between. Per germline, CDR1 SGHDT and CDR2 YYEEEE. There are 12 residues in the CDR3.

The chain combines TRBV30 with TRBJ2-1; 8 nucleotides match TRBD1. The trim removed 3 bases at V and 5 bases at J, leaving 12 bases unmatched. Germline lookup yields CDR1 GTSNPN and CDR2 SVGIG (reference sequence). This CDR3 comprises 16 residues. The CDR3 protein is CAWRGSGTGFNNEQFF. CDR3 nucleotides: TGTGCCTGGAGGGGATCCGGGACAGGATTTAACAATGAGCAGTTCTTC.

A few counts support this clone. The DNA of the CDR3 is TGTGCCAGTAGTCCAGGACTAGCGGAGCCCTACAATGAGCAGTTCTTC. Its protein product is CASSPGLAEPYNEQFF. J is TRBJ2-1 and V is TRBV19, with 10 bases aligning to TRBD2. Unmatched junction bases numbered 6, after V lost 5 bases and J lost 2 bases. Germline CDR1 and CDR2: LNHDA and SQIVND (reference sequence). The CDR3 covers 16 residues.

This clone was found a few times. The chain joins TRBV2 to TRBJ1-5; no clear D gene. Deletions cut 0 bases from V and 5 bases from J, with 8 bases between. The CDR3 extends over 14 amino acids. CDR1 SNHLY and CDR2 FYNNEI come from the germline V gene. The CDR3 reads CASSEAGRDQPQHF. The CDR3 region has the DNA TGTGCCAGCAGTGAAGCAGGTAGAGATCAGCCCCAGCATTTT.

In this sample, this clone turned up once. The chain recombines TRBV5-1 with TRBJ2-5; D is unresolved. Germline-derived CDR1 and CDR2 are SGHRS and YFSETQ. Deletions cut 0 bases from V and 5 bases from J, with 8 bases between. The CDR3 is made up of 13 amino acids. The CDR3 is CASSLDPIETQYF. The CDR3, as DNA: TGCGCCAGCAGCTTGGACCCCATTGAGACCCAGTACTTC.

The chain carries TRBV4-3 and TRBJ1-1, with 10 bases identical to TRBD1. This CDR3 has 16 amino acids. Trimming took 4 bases from V and 0 from J; bases not matched to a gene: 5. CDR1 and CDR2 (germline): LGHNA, YSLEER. This CDR3 is CASSPRDRGMNTEAFF. The CDR3 DNA is TGCGCCAGCAGCCCCCGGGACAGGGGAATGAACACTGAAGCTTTCTTT.

The V gene is TRBV6-5, the J gene TRBJ1-5; D is unclear. The CDR3 extends over 11 amino acids. V was pared by 8 bases and J by 7 bases, with 9 bases between. Germline assignment: CDR1 MNHEY and CDR2 SVGAGI. CDR3 protein: CASGDRQPQHF. The CDR3 coding sequence is TGTGCCAGCGGTGACCGCCAGCCCCAGCATTTT.